The clone carrying this T cell receptor (beta chain) was counted between two and nine times. Its antigen is unidentified. V was trimmed by 2 bases and J by 2 bases, leaving 14 bases between them. The germline V gene encodes CDR1 SGHAT and CDR2 FQNNGV. The CDR3 covers 16 residues. RNA was extracted from bulk tissue without any cell sorting. The normal lung tissue was taken more than 3 cm from the tumor edge. The source of the sample is a study of tumor and adjacent non-tumor tissue in lung cancer. Study-level background: The cohort had about a dozen adenocarcinoma, 2 squamous cell and 1 small cell patients.

Study results and caveats: TCR diversity was significantly greater in tumor than normal lung tissue. Top 100 clones took a larger repertoire share in normal lung.

TCRbeta libraries were built with three rounds of nested PCR, modified from ARM-PCR. TCRdb re-derived calls from the multiplex PCR reads in MiXCR, one entry per CDR3 protein. The top ten clones hold around 20% of a sample with approximately 100,000 distinct CDR3 sequences, approximately 65% of them seen once. V usage is TRBV11-2 and J usage is TRBJ2-3; no reliable D call. Material: distant non-tumor lung tissue. This clonotype originated in a young man with non-small cell lung cancer. CDR3: CASSLHVAGDTDTQYF. The DNA of the CDR3 is TGTGCCAGCAGCTTACACGTAGCCGGAGACACAGATACGCAGTATTTT.